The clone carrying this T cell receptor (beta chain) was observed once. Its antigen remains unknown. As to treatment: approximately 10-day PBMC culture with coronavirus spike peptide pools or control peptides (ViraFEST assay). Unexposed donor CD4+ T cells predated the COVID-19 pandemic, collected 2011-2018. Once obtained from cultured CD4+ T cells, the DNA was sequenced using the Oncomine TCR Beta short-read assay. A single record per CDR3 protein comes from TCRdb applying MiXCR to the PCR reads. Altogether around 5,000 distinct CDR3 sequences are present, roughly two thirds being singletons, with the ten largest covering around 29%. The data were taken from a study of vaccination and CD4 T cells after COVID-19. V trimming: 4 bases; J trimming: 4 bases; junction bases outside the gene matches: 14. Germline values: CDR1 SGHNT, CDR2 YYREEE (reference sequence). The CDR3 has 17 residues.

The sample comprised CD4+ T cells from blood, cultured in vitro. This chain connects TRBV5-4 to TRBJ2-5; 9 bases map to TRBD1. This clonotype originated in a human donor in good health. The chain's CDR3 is CASSRSRDREDRETQYF. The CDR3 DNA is TGTGCCAGCAGCCGATCCCGGGACAGGGAGGACAGAGAGACCCAGTACTTC.